These 25 T cell receptor beta chains came from one sample sequenced in a study of spatial heterogeneity in lung cancer. Time point here: sample taken at primary tumor resection. Without sorting, whole RNA was sequenced from tumor, nontumor lung or frozen PBMC. MiXCR, applied by TCRdb to the 5' RACE reads, yields one record per CDR3 protein. The table shows about 82,000 distinct CDR3 sequences, with 10% to 15% occurring only once. Sample: PBMCs, taken at surgery. These receptors were obtained from a male donor with early-stage non-small cell lung cancer.

The rearrangement uses TRBV29-1 and TRBJ2-3; 11 nucleotides match TRBD2. This CDR3 has 15 amino acids. Germline trimming cut 3 bases from V and 2 bases from J; bases unmatched to any gene: 4. CDR1 SQVTM and CDR2 ANQGSEA come from the germline V gene. The chain's CDR3 is CSVETSGTFTDTQYF. CDR3 DNA sequence: TGCAGCGTTGAGACTAGCGGGACGTTCACAGATACGCAGTATTTT.

This clonotype was found many times. V usage is TRBV11-2 and J usage is TRBJ2-2, with D hard to call. The CDR3 consists of 14 residues. The germline CDR1 and CDR2 sequences are SGHAT and FQNNGV. Trimming left V 5 bases short and J 2 bases short, with 9 bases between. The CDR3 DNA reads as TGTGCCAGCAGCCTGACTGTTAACACCGGGGAGCTGTTTTTT. This translates into CASSLTVNTGELFF.

This clonotype was counted only a few times. The CDR3 nucleotides are TGTGCCAGCAGCCCGGAGGGTTATGGCTACACCTTC. Residues: CASSPEGYGYTF. The rearrangement uses TRBV2 and TRBJ1-2, with D unclear. Germline V gives CDR1 SNHLY, CDR2 FYNNEI. The length of the CDR3 is 12 residues. Trimming removed 6 bases from V and 5 bases from J, with 10 bases in between.

This clonotype appeared a few times. The chain is built from TRBV29-1 and TRBJ1-1; D possibly corresponds to TRBD1 (5 bases). The germline V gene encodes CDR1 SQVTM and CDR2 ANQGSEA. V lost 5 bases, J lost 1 base, and 23 bases lay in between. The length of the CDR3 is 17 residues. The CDR3 loop reads CSVSRGGLKAGNTEAFF. Here the CDR3 DNA reads TGCAGCGTTAGTCGTGGGGGACTCAAAGCAGGGAACACTGAAGCTTTCTTT.

The table lists this clonotype with a few counts. The chain combines TRBV12-3 or TRBV12-4 with TRBJ2-1, with 7 bases matching TRBD1. Unmatched junction bases numbered 11, after V lost 5 bases and J lost 10 bases. The CDR3 spans 14 residues. Written as DNA, the CDR3 is TGTGCCAGCAGTCTCCGGGACAGTGCGGAGGAGCAGTTCTTC. This sequence encodes CASSLRDSAEEQFF.

V and J are TRBV12-3 or TRBV12-4 and TRBJ2-3, with D tentatively TRBD2 (6 bases). There are 13 residues in the CDR3. V lost 6 bases and J lost 6, with 13 bases in between. CDR3 loop: CASRELASDTQYF. The CDR3, as DNA: TGTGCCAGCAGGGAACTAGCATCCGATACGCAGTATTTT.

This clonotype was counted a few times. The chain employs TRBV2 and TRBJ2-3; 9 bases are shared with TRBD2. After removal of 3 bases from V and 3 bases from J, the junction contained 4 bases not matched to a gene. CDR1 SNHLY and CDR2 FYNNEI come from the germline V gene. This CDR3 contains 15 residues. CDR3 protein: CASSDGGRGTDTQYF. CDR3 DNA sequence: TGTGCCAGCAGTGACGGCGGGAGGGGGACAGATACGCAGTATTTT. The full variable domain, rest sourced from reference TRBV2 and TRBJ2-3, is EPEVTQTPSHQVTQMGQEVILRCVPISNHLYFYWYRQILGQKVEFLVSFYNNEISEKSEIFDDQFSVERPDGSNFTLKIRSTKLEDSAMYFCASSDGGRGTDTQYFGPGTRLTVL.

This clonotype was seen at least ten times. V gene TRBV5-1 combines with J gene TRBJ1-1; D uncertain. Trimming took 4 bases from V and 6 from J, leaving 22 bases between them. Germline CDR1 SGHRS, CDR2 YFSETQ. The CDR3 length is 16 residues. CDR3 sequence: CASSPRPPDNRAEAFF. CDR3 nucleotides: TGCGCCAGCAGCCCGAGGCCCCCAGATAATAGGGCTGAAGCTTTCTTT.

J is TRBJ2-7 and V is TRBV10-3, with D perhaps matching TRBD1 (5 bases). This CDR3 has 16 residues. Germline loops: CDR1 ENHRY, CDR2 SYGVKD. The V end was cut by 2 bases, the J end by 4 bases, with 18 bases between. The CDR3, as DNA: TGTGCCATCAGTGAGATAGACAGTCGGGTTCCATACGAGCAGTACTTC. It yields the protein CAISEIDSRVPYEQYF.

There are many counts of this clonotype. V gene TRBV29-1 combines with J gene TRBJ1-4; D gene uncertain. The CDR3 consists of 11 residues. Germline-derived CDR1 and CDR2 are SQVTM and ANQGSEA. V was shortened by 4 bases and J by 7 bases, with 7 bases between the two germline ends. The CDR3: CSVVRAEKLFF. The DNA for the CDR3 is TGCAGCGTTGTAAGAGCTGAAAAACTGTTTTTT.

The gene calls are TRBV7-2 and TRBJ2-1; TRBD2 matches 9 bases. The V segment lost 8 bases and the J segment 10 bases; nucleotides outside the gene matches: 12. Per germline, CDR1 SGHTA and CDR2 FQGNSA. This CDR3 comprises 14 residues. The CDR3 DNA is TGTGCCAGCTCCTCCGAGGGCGGGAGGGGAGAGCAGTTCTTC. It yields the protein CASSSEGGRGEQFF.

The chain uses TRBV6-1 and TRBJ2-3, with TRBD2 matching over 9 bases. The V segment lost 4 bases and the J segment 2 bases; nucleotides outside the gene matches: 10. The germline CDR1 and CDR2 sequences are MNHNS and SASEGT. The CDR3 totals 17 residues. DNA of the CDR3: TGTGCCAGCAGTGTGATACATAGCGGGGGTTTCACAGATACGCAGTATTTT. It translates to CASSVIHSGGFTDTQYF.

This clonotype was observed a few times. The chain couples TRBV29-1 to TRBJ1-5, with 8 nucleotides matching TRBD1. Losses at the gene ends were 7 bases for V and 5 bases for J; bases not matched to a gene: 7. The CDR3 consists of 13 residues. Per germline, CDR1 SQVTM and CDR2 ANQGSEA. Here the CDR3 DNA reads TGCAGCGCCCGGCAGGGGGCCGATCAGCCCCAGCATTTT. It codes for CSARQGADQPQHF.

This clonotype occurred many times. The chain joins TRBV21-1 to TRBJ2-4; TRBD1, the table's D call, lacks a check against the DNA. TRBV21-1 is an annotated pseudogene. The CDR3 consists of 12 residues. As DNA, the CDR3 is TGTGCCAGCAGCAAAGAGGGCAGGGCTTTCACCTTC. As protein: CASSKEGRAFTF.

This clonotype showed up just a few times. This chain uses TRBV7-9 with TRBJ2-5; D possibly corresponds to TRBD1 (5 bases). CDR3 length: 15 residues. V was clipped by 1 base and J by 9 bases, with 18 bases between them. The germline V gene has CDR1 SEHNR and CDR2 FQNEAQ (reference sequence). The CDR3 spells CASSLGGQSKRPQYF. The CDR3, as DNA: TGTGCCAGCAGCTTAGGTGGACAATCCAAGAGACCCCAGTACTTC.

The chain combines TRBV29-1 with TRBJ1-2, with 7 bases fitting TRBD1. J gave up 3 bases and V 7 bases, and 2 bases lay outside the gene matches. This CDR3 is built from 11 residues. Looked up from germline, CDR1 is SQVTM and CDR2 is ANQGSEA. The CDR3, as DNA: TGCAGCGCGCAGGGGGACTATGGCTACACCTTC. Residues: CSAQGDYGYTF.

CDR3 DNA: TGTGCTAGTGGTTTGTTGACAGGGGATAAGAGCAATCAGCCCCAGCATTTT. Residues: CASGLLTGDKSNQPQHF. The chain uses TRBV12-5 and TRBJ1-5; 8 positions match TRBD1. Per the germline V gene, CDR1 is LGHNT and CDR2 is FRNRAP. V lost 2 bases and J lost 1; bases outside the gene matches: 7. The CDR3 is made up of 17 amino acids.

In this sample, this clonotype turned up a few times. The chain links TRBV2 to TRBJ1-2; maybe TRBD1 (6 bases). There are 14 residues in the CDR3. Trimming stripped 11 bases from V and 0 bases from J, with 16 bases between. Per the germline V gene, CDR1 is SNHLY and CDR2 is FYNNEI. The CDR3, as DNA: TGTGCCGGGCTTGAGGGGGTTCCTAACTATGGCTACACCTTC. This sequence encodes CAGLEGVPNYGYTF.

This chain joins TRBV29-1 and TRBJ2-1; no firm D call. The CDR3 consists of 13 residues. Trimming cost V 7 bases and J 5 bases, with 15 bases left between them. Germline CDR1 is SQVTM and CDR2 is ANQGSEA. CDR3 sequence reads: CSAGPTPNNEQFF. CDR3 nucleotides: TGCAGCGCCGGACCAACTCCAAACAATGAGCAGTTCTTC.

Only one count was recorded for this clonotype. The chain recombines TRBV11-2 with TRBJ1-1, with D tentatively TRBD1 (5 bases). V was clipped by 8 bases and J by 7 bases, with 14 bases between them. This CDR3 has 12 amino acids. Germline V lookup: CDR1 SGHAT, CDR2 FQNNGV. The CDR3 sequence: CASGQGAGEAFF. The CDR3 bases are TGTGCCAGCGGGCAAGGGGCAGGTGAAGCTTTCTTT. Supplemented by reference TRBV11-2 and TRBJ1-1, the full variable domain reads EAGVAQSPRYKIIEKRQSVAFWCNPISGHATLYWYQQILGQGPKLLIQFQNNGVVDDSQLPKDRFSAERLKGVDSTLKIQPAKLEDSAVYLCASGQGAGEAFFGQGTRLTVV.

J is TRBJ2-7 and V is TRBV5-1, with TRBD1 matching over 10 bases. V shed 4 bases and J 3 bases; nucleotides not matched to a gene: 10. The germline V gene encodes CDR1 SGHRS and CDR2 YFSETQ. The CDR3 is made up of 16 amino acids. CDR3 nucleotides: TGCGCCAGCAGCCCAGAGCCGGGACAGGGGTACTACGAGCAGTACTTC. It encodes CASSPEPGQGYYEQYF.

Many counts were recorded for this clonotype. The chain links TRBV5-1 to TRBJ1-4, with D possibly TRBD1 on 5 matching bases. This CDR3 is built from 16 residues. Germline values: CDR1 SGHRS, CDR2 YFSETQ. V dropped 0 bases and J dropped 1 base, with 10 bases sitting between them. CDR3 region: CASSLEGDVTNEKLFF. The CDR3 DNA is TGCGCCAGCAGCTTGGAAGGGGACGTAACTAATGAAAAACTGTTTTTT.

This clonotype came up a few times. This chain's CDR3 is CASSMGGPGSTYNEQFF. As DNA, the CDR3 is TGCGCCAGCAGTATGGGAGGGCCCGGGTCCACCTACAATGAGCAGTTCTTC. This chain links TRBV5-1 with TRBJ2-1; 7 nucleotides match TRBD2. The CDR3 has 17 amino acids. Germline CDR1 and CDR2: SGHRS and YFSETQ. The ends lost 5 bases at V and 2 bases at J; junction bases unmatched: 13.

This clonotype was seen only a few times. The chain carries TRBV5-8 and TRBJ1-1, with D possibly TRBD1 on 5 matching bases. Germline V gene data show CDR1 as SGHTS and CDR2 as YDEGEE. V was pared by 7 bases and J by 5 bases, with 12 bases between. There are 12 residues in the CDR3. The chain's CDR3 is CASDVWGTEAFF. CDR3 bases: TGTGCCAGCGATGTCTGGGGGACTGAAGCTTTCTTT.

This clonotype was detected only a few times. CDR3 loop: CASTTDVIYGYTF. The CDR3 nucleotides read TGTGCCAGCACCACGGACGTGATCTATGGCTACACCTTC. V usage is TRBV28 and J usage is TRBJ1-2, with no clear D. The V gene's germline CDR1 is MDHEN and CDR2 SYDVKM. Trimming cost V 7 bases and J 4 bases, with 13 bases left between them. CDR3 length: 13 amino acids.